These 27 T cell receptor beta chains were sequenced from one sample in a study of blood T cell repertoires in COVID-19. The method was immunoSEQ multiplex PCR; TCRdb's version includes in-frame clones alone and lacks a portion of them. The table lists approximately 97,000 clones, around 87% of them singletons. Sample: peripheral blood. These receptors were collected from a man aged 45-65 years with active or convalescent COVID-19.

The rearrangement joins TRBV9 to TRBJ1-3; no clear D. CDR3 size: 17 residues. V lost 0 bases, J lost 0 bases, and 13 bases lay in between. Germline CDR1 is SGDLS and CDR2 is YYNGEE. CDR3 residues: CASSVAGSSRSGNTIYF. The CDR3 coding sequence is TGTGCCAGCAGCGTAGCGGGTAGCAGCCGCTCTGGAAACACCATATATTTT. Full variable domain (outside the CDR3, taken from reference TRBV9 and TRBJ1-3): DSGVTQTPKHLITATGQRVTLRCSPRSGDLSVYWYQQSLDQGLQFLIQYYNGEERAKGNILERFSAQQFPDLHSELNLSSLELGDSALYFCASSVAGSSRSGNTIYFGEGSWLTVV.

The rearrangement uses TRBV18 and TRBJ2-5; D remains ambiguous. CDR3 length: 13 amino acids. Germline V gene sequence: CDR1 KGHSH, CDR2 LQKENI. The V and J ends lost 0 bases and 6 bases respectively, with 8 bases between them. The CDR3 nucleotides are TGTGCCAGCTCACCACCGGTTAGTCAGACCCAGTACTTC. It translates to CASSPPVSQTQYF.

In regard to this clone: The germline gene is not matched at one end of the junction; a read error may be the cause. This chain joins TRBV19 and TRBJ2-1; D is uncertain. Germline CDR1 LNHDA, CDR2 SQIVND (reference sequence). This CDR3 has 11 residues. CDR3 in amino acids: CASRIGQEQFF. DNA for the CDR3: TGTGCCAGTAGGATAGGCCAGGAGCAGTTCTTC. Combining the CDR3 with reference TRBV19 and TRBJ2-1 gives the whole variable domain DGGITQSPKYLFRKEGQNVTLSCEQNLNHDAMYWYRQDPGQGLRLIYYSQIVNDFQKGDIAEGYSVSREKKESFPLTVTSAQKNPTAFYLCASRIGQEQFFGPGTRLTVL.

The genes are TRBV10-3 and TRBJ1-2; TRBD1 matches at 8 bases. This CDR3 region has 15 residues. Unmatched junction bases numbered 14, after V lost 6 bases and J lost 8 bases. Germline lookup yields CDR1 ENHRY and CDR2 SYGVKD. CDR3 DNA sequence: TGTGCCATCAGCGCCCCCCAGGACAGGGTGGAAGGCTACACCTTC. Translation: CAISAPQDRVEGYTF.

The rearrangement joins TRBV19 to TRBJ1-1; TRBD1 might be the D (6 bases). The V end lost 3 bases, the J end lost 4 bases, and 12 bases lay between the germline ends. Per germline, CDR1 LNHDA and CDR2 SQIVND (reference sequence). The CDR3 is 14 residues long. The CDR3: CASSMGRGITEAFF. DNA of the CDR3: TGTGCCAGTAGTATGGGCAGGGGCATCACTGAAGCTTTCTTT.

The chain uses TRBV28 and TRBJ2-7; 12 bases align to TRBD1. Trimming at V came to 7 bases and at J to 6 bases, leaving 7 bases not matched to a gene. This CDR3 spans 14 amino acids. Germline V gene data show CDR1 as MDHEN and CDR2 as SYDVKM. The CDR3 spells CASTPGQGAFEQYF. CDR3 sequence (DNA): TGTGCCAGCACACCGGGACAGGGGGCTTTCGAGCAGTACTTC.

This chain uses TRBV28 with TRBJ1-6; 11 positions agree with TRBD1. Trimming removed 6 bases from V and 2 bases from J; junction bases left unmatched: 3. The CDR3 totals 16 residues. Germline values: CDR1 MDHEN, CDR2 SYDVKM. As DNA, the CDR3 is TGTGCCAGCAGCGGACAGGGGGCCCCCTATAATTCACCCCTCCACTTT. Translation: CASSGQGAPYNSPLHF.

The genes are TRBV11-2 and TRBJ2-3, with D perhaps matching TRBD1 (6 bases). Trimming stripped 5 bases from V and 2 bases from J, with 17 bases between. Per the germline V gene, CDR1 is SGHAT and CDR2 is FQNNGV. CDR3 size: 16 residues. Written as DNA, the CDR3 is TGTGCCAGCAGCATTTACAGGGCCCTAGCCACAGATACGCAGTATTTT. Translating gives CASSIYRALATDTQYF.

The rearrangement links TRBV7-2 to TRBJ2-7; 7 bases map to TRBD1. This CDR3 comprises 13 residues. Germline values: CDR1 SGHTA, CDR2 FQGNSA. V dropped 3 bases and J dropped 4; count of bases not matched to a gene: 3. The CDR3 DNA follows: TGTGCCAGCAGCTTTACAGGGGCATACGAGCAGTACGTC. This translates into CASSFTGAYEQYV.

This clone was recorded only once. This rearrangement joins TRBV5-4 to TRBJ2-7, with D possibly matching TRBD2 (7 bases). Trimming stripped 5 bases from V and 0 bases from J, with 12 bases between. CDR1 SGHNT and CDR2 YYREEE come from the germline V gene (reference sequence). This CDR3 contains 14 residues. CDR3 DNA: TGTGCCAGCAGATCAGGGGAGGGCTCCTACGAGCAGTACGTC. Its protein product is CASRSGEGSYEQYV.

This sequence joins TRBV24-1 and TRBJ2-2, with D possibly matching TRBD1 (6 bases). The V end lost 4 bases, the J end lost 6 bases, and 17 bases lay between the germline ends. This CDR3 region has 16 residues. Germline V gene lookup returns CDR1 KGHDR and CDR2 SFDVKD. The CDR3 sequence: CATSDTSGESSGELFF. CDR3 DNA sequence: TGTGCCACCAGTGACACCTCAGGGGAGAGCTCCGGGGAGCTGTTTTTT.

This chain joins TRBV24-1 and TRBJ2-1, with TRBD2 matching 9 bases. The CDR3 is 14 amino acids. Germline V gene data show CDR1 as KGHDR and CDR2 as SFDVKD. The ends lost 5 bases at V and 8 bases at J; junction bases unmatched: 6. DNA for the CDR3: TGTGCCACCAGTGGTGCTAGCGGGGCTGATGAGCAGTTCTTC. Protein sequence: CATSGASGADEQFF.

This clone was counted between two and nine times. V and J are TRBV6-6 and TRBJ2-5, with 7 bases aligning to TRBD1. Germline V gives CDR1 MNHNY, CDR2 SVGAGI (reference sequence). This CDR3 comprises 14 residues. J lost 5 bases, V lost 4 bases, and 7 bases had no gene match. Here the CDR3 reads CASSSNDRVETQYF. CDR3 in DNA: TGTGCCAGCAGTTCCAACGACAGGGTGGAGACCCAGTACTTC.

This clone has only one observation. The chain is built from TRBV2 and TRBJ2-5, with 9 bases identical to TRBD2. Germline CDR1 and CDR2: SNHLY and FYNNEI. After removal of 11 bases from V and 2 bases from J, the junction contained 12 bases not matched to a gene. The CDR3 covers 15 residues. The CDR3 sequence: CAATGGGGPQETQYF. CDR3 coding DNA: TGTGCCGCGACGGGCGGGGGGGGTCCTCAAGAGACCCAGTACTTC. Full variable domain (missing parts from reference TRBV2 and TRBJ2-5): EPEVTQTPSHQVTQMGQEVILRCVPISNHLYFYWYRQILGQKVEFLVSFYNNEISEKSEIFDDQFSVERPDGSNFTLKIRSTKLEDSAMYFCAATGGGGPQETQYFGPGTRLLVL.

The V gene is TRBV6-5, the J gene TRBJ1-2; 8 nucleotides line up with TRBD1. V trimming: 0 bases; J trimming: 5 bases; junction bases outside the gene matches: 8. Germline V gene sequence: CDR1 MNHEY, CDR2 SVGAGI. The CDR3 loop spans 16 amino acids. The CDR3 here is CASSYSGGTGAYGYTF. Here the CDR3 DNA reads TGTGCCAGCAGTTACTCCGGGGGGACAGGCGCTTATGGCTACACCTTC.

This rearrangement joins TRBV3-1 (or the pseudogene TRBV3-2) to TRBJ2-1, with D possibly matching TRBD1 (6 bases). The V end was cut by 4 bases, the J end by 3 bases, with 16 bases between. CDR3 length: 16 amino acids. Germline V gene lookup returns CDR1 LGHDT and CDR2 YNNKEL (reference sequence). The CDR3 DNA is TGTGCCAGCAGCCCGAGACAGGTTGGGGACTACAATGAGCAGTTCTTC. Translated: CASSPRQVGDYNEQFF.

V gene TRBV28 combines with J gene TRBJ1-1, with TRBD1 identical over 9 bases. This CDR3 is built from 14 residues. Looked up from germline, CDR1 is MDHEN and CDR2 is SYDVKM. J gave up 8 bases and V 2 bases, and 6 bases lay outside the gene matches. The CDR3 region is CASSLPGTGKEAFF. As DNA, the CDR3 is TGTGCCAGCAGTTTACCTGGGACAGGGAAAGAAGCTTTCTTT.

The chain links TRBV15 to TRBJ2-1, with 7 bases that match TRBD1. The CDR3 consists of 14 residues. The V gene end was trimmed by 5 bases and the J gene end by 7 bases; junction bases not matched to a gene: 8. Germline CDR1 and CDR2: LNHNV and YYDKDF (reference sequence). This CDR3 is CATSPDRVRNEQFF. The CDR3 DNA follows: TGTGCCACCAGCCCTGACAGGGTAAGGAATGAGCAGTTCTTC. The full variable domain, in which reference TRBV15 and TRBJ2-1 provide the parts outside the CDR3, is DAMVIQNPRYQVTQFGKPVTLSCSQTLNHNVMYWYQQKSSQAPKLLFHYYDKDFNNEADTPDNFQSRRPNTSFCFLDIRSPGLGDTAMYLCATSPDRVRNEQFFGPGTRLTVL.

The CDR3 nucleotides read TGTGCCAGCTCACTTCCGACAGGGTCCCCTGAAGCTTTCTTT. As protein: CASSLPTGSPEAFF. The chain combines TRBV18 with TRBJ1-1; TRBD1 aligns across 7 bases. The trim removed 4 bases at V and 6 bases at J, leaving 8 bases unmatched. Germline loops: CDR1 KGHSH, CDR2 LQKENI. This CDR3 spans 14 amino acids.

J is TRBJ1-4 and V is TRBV6-5, with 10 bases fitting TRBD1. Germline-derived CDR1 and CDR2 are MNHEY and SVGAGI. J was trimmed by 8 bases and V by 4 bases; bases with no gene match: 4. This CDR3 has 14 amino acids. The CDR3 region has the DNA TGTGCCAGCAGTTCGGGACAGGGGCCCGAAAAACTGTTTTTT. Its translation: CASSSGQGPEKLFF.

The rearrangement joins TRBV19 to TRBJ1-2, with unresolved D. The CDR3 covers 10 residues. Trimming shortened V by 5 bases and J by 5 bases, and 3 bases separated the two germline ends. Germline CDR1 is LNHDA and CDR2 is SQIVND (reference sequence). CDR3 DNA sequence: TGTGCCAGTAGTTCGTATGGCTACACCTTC. Amino acid sequence: CASSSYGYTF.

A word on this clone: Relative to the germline gene, one junction end is altered; a read error may explain this. The V gene is TRBV7-8, the J gene TRBJ2-1; 12 nucleotides align to TRBD1. The CDR3 covers 15 residues. The germline CDR1 and CDR2 sequences are SGHVS and FQNEAQ. DNA of the CDR3: TGTGCCAGCAGCTGGGGACAGGGGGCCTATAATGAGCAGTTCTTC. Residues: CASSWGQGAYNEQFF.

The rearrangement joins TRBV18 to TRBJ2-1; the match to TRBD2 covers 11 bases. With 1 base clipped from V and 7 bases from J, the junction kept 6 bases outside the gene matches. The CDR3 contains 16 residues. CDR1 KGHSH and CDR2 LQKENI come from the germline V gene. In DNA form, the CDR3 reads TGTGCCAGCTCACCACAAAATAGCGGGGGGGATAATGAGCAGTTCTTC. Translated: CASSPQNSGGDNEQFF.

V and J are TRBV7-2 and TRBJ2-7, with 12 bases matching TRBD1. Germline assignment: CDR1 SGHTA and CDR2 FQGNSA. V gave up 3 bases and J gave up 4 bases; unmatched junction bases: 1. CDR3 size: 14 residues. CDR3: CASSLGQGAYEQYF. CDR3 DNA sequence: TGTGCCAGCAGCTTGGGACAGGGGGCGTACGAGCAGTACTTC.

The CDR3 loop reads CASRDGIHQNSPLHF. The CDR3 DNA sequence: TGCGCCAGCAGGGACGGGATACATCAAAATTCACCCCTCCACTTT. The chain combines TRBV4-1 with TRBJ1-6; D unresolved. This CDR3 contains 15 residues. Germline loops: CDR1 MGHRA, CDR2 YSYEKL. The V end lost 6 bases, the J end lost 7 bases, and 16 bases lay between the germline ends.

This chain connects TRBV24-1 to TRBJ2-1; D gene uncertain. Deletions cut 2 bases from V and 5 bases from J, with 15 bases between. The CDR3 spans 16 residues. Germline CDR1 KGHDR, CDR2 SFDVKD. The CDR3 DNA follows: TGTGCCACCAGTGATTCCTCAGGTCCCACACACAATGAGCAGTTCTTC. Encoded protein: CATSDSSGPTHNEQFF.

The chain carries TRBV7-2 and TRBJ2-1, with 8 bases lining up with TRBD1. With 0 bases clipped from V and 9 bases from J, the junction kept 7 bases outside the gene matches. The CDR3 is made up of 15 amino acids. Germline CDR1 reads SGHTA; CDR2 reads FQGNSA. As DNA, the CDR3 is TGTGCCAGCAGCTTAGCGGGACAGGTATTGGGTGAGCAGTTCTTC. Translation gives CASSLAGQVLGEQFF.